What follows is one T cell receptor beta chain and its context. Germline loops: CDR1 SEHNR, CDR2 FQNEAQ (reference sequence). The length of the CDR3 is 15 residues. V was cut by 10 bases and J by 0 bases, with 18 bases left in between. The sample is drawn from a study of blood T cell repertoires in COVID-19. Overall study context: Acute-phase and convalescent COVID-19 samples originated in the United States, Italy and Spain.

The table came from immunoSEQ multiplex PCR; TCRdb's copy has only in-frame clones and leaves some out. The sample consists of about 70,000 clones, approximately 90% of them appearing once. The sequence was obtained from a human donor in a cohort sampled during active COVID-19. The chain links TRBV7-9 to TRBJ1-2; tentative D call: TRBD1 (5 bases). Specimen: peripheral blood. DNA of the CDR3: TGTGCCACCCAGAAACAGGACCCAGCTAACTATGGCTACACCTTC. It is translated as CATQKQDPANYGYTF.